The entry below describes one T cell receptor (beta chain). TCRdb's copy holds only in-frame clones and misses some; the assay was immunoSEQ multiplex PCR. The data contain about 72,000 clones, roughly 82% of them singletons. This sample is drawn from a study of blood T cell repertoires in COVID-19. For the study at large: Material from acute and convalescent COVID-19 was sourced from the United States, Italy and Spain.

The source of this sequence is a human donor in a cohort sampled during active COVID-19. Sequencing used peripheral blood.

CDR3 sequence: CASSQEPDEQYF. CDR3 bases: TGTGCCAGCAGCCAAGAGCCGGACGAGCAGTACTTC. V usage is TRBV3-1 (or the pseudogene TRBV3-2) and J usage is TRBJ2-7; D is unresolved. This CDR3 comprises 12 residues. CDR1 is LGHDT, CDR2 YNNKEL, per germline (reference sequence). V lost 0 bases to trimming and J lost 5 bases, with 5 bases between them.